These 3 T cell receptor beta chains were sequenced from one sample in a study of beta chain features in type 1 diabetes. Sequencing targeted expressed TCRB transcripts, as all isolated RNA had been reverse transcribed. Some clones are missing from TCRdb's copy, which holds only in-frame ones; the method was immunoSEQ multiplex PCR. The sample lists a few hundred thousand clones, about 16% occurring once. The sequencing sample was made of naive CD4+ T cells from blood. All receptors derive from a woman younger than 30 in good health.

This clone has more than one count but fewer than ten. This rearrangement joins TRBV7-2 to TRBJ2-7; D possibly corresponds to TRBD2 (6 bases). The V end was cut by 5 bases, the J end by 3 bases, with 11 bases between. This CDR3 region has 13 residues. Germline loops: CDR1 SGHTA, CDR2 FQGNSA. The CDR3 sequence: CASSAPTSYEQYF. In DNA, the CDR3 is TGTGCCAGCAGCGCCCCGACTAGCTACGAGCAGTACTTC.

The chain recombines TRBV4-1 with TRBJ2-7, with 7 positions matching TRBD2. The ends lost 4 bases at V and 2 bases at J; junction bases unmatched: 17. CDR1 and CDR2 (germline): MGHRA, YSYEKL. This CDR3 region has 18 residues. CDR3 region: CASSLAASGGSTPYEQYF. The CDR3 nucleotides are TGCGCCAGCAGCCTCGCCGCTTCCGGCGGGAGCACCCCCTACGAGCAGTACTTC.

The CDR3 reads CAWSVLGATEAFF. Here the CDR3 DNA reads TGTGCCTGGAGTGTACTGGGGGCGACTGAAGCTTTCTTT. The rearrangement joins TRBV30 to TRBJ1-1; possible D gene TRBD1, 6 bases. CDR3 size: 13 residues. V was cut by 0 bases and J by 5 bases, with 10 bases left in between. CDR1 and CDR2 (germline): GTSNPN, SVGIG (reference sequence).